Listed below are T cell receptor beta chains from one sample, sequenced in a study of cytomegalovirus exposure and HLA in healthy donors. Measured with immunoSEQ multiplex PCR; TCRdb has only the in-frame clones, and not every one. The sample yields 150,000 or so clones, about three quarters seen once. The sample taken for sequencing was PBMCs. The receptors stem from a man between 40 and 49 years old in good health and CMV-seropositive. CDR3s include the opening cysteine and the closing phenylalanine or tryptophan. Fields, in order: V gene, D gene, J gene, clone size, CDR3 DNA, CDR3 protein. The D gene is left open where the match is weak. The size field is filled for only some rows; it gives once, few, many or a size class.

>TRBV18|-|TRBJ2-7|once
TGTGCCAGCTCAGAGGGTTCCTACGAGCAGTACTTC
CASSEGSYEQYF
>TRBV7-2|TRBD2|TRBJ2-3|-
TGTGCCAGCAGCTCCCAGCCAACGGGAGGGGGGGATACGCAGTATTTT
CASSSQPTGGGDTQYF
>TRBV19|-|TRBJ1-5|-
TGTGCCAGTAGTATAGTGGGCAGTAGCAATCAGCCCCAGCATTTT
CASSIVGSSNQPQHF
>TRBV27|-|TRBJ2-2|-
TGTGCCAGCAGTTTAGCTCTTATTATAACGGGAGAAGGAACCGGGGAGCTGTTTTTT
CASSLALIITGEGTGELFF
>TRBV13|TRBD1|TRBJ2-7|-
TGTGCCAGCAGCGTGGGACAGGGGGGCGAGCAGTACTTC
CASSVGQGGEQYF
>TRBV5-4|-|TRBJ2-1|-
TGTGCCAGCAGCTTGCCCGGGAGAAGGAATGAGCAGTTCTTC
CASSLPGRRNEQFF
>TRBV18|-|TRBJ2-7|-
TGTGCCAGCCGACCTGACAGTTCCTACGAGCAGTACTTC
CASRPDSSYEQYF
>TRBV6-1|-|TRBJ1-2|-
TGTGCCACCCATGGGGGGGCAGCCGCTAACTATGGCTACACCTTC
CATHGGAAANYGYTF
>TRBV25-1|-|TRBJ2-3|-
TGTGCCAGCAGGGGGCCGGGTGTGGATACGCAGTATTTT
CASRGPGVDTQYF
>TRBV7-3|-|TRBJ2-6|-
TGTGCCAGCAGCTTACAGGGGCGTGCTTCTGGGGCCAACGTCCTGACTTTC
CASSLQGRASGANVLTF
>TRBV4-1|-|TRBJ1-5|-
TGCGCCAGCAGCCAAGATCTCCCGGGGGTACAGCCCCAGCATTTT
CASSQDLPGVQPQHF
>TRBV7-9|-|TRBJ1-1|-
TGTGCCAGCAGCTTAGGGTATCGGGTCACTGAAGCTTTCTTT
CASSLGYRVTEAFF
>TRBV7-2|TRBD1|TRBJ1-4|-
TGTGCCAGCAGCTGGTGGGGACAGACTAATGAAAAACTGTTTTTT
CASSWWGQTNEKLFF
>TRBV7-2|TRBD2|TRBJ2-1|few
TGTGCCAGCAAATTAAATAGCGGGAGCAATGAGCAGTTCTTC
CASKLNSGSNEQFF
>TRBV6-5|TRBD1|TRBJ2-2|-
TGTGCCGTAAAGGGACAGGGTTCCACCGGGGAGCTGTTTTTT
CAVKGQGSTGELFF